This T cell receptor beta chain appears in the sequencing data of a study of TIL therapy for anti-PD-1-resistant metastatic lung cancer. About the research overall: Four tumors were EGFR-mutant and two were ALK-rearranged.

The time point was: pre-treatment sample, taken before nivolumab and TIL therapy. Pleural nodules or supraclavicular lymph nodes made up most of the excised metastases sampled. Sequencing used immunoSEQ v3. The assay was immunoSEQ multiplex PCR, and TCRdb's table has in-frame clones only and misses some. Of 95,000 or so clones in the sample, 55% to 75% were seen once. The CDR3 sequence is 16 residues long. Germline V gene sequence: CDR1 SGHTA, CDR2 FQGNSA. Trimming took 5 bases from V and 6 from J, leaving 19 bases between them. V gene TRBV7-2 combines with J gene TRBJ2-2; D may be TRBD1 (6 bases). Sequences were derived from tumor tissue, sampled at baseline. This receptor was identified in a person between 25 and 79 years old with non-small cell lung cancer. The CDR3 is CASSRAAGQQAGELFF. CDR3 in DNA: TGTGCCAGCAGCCGCGCCGCAGGACAGCAGGCCGGGGAGCTGTTTTTT.